This entry describes one TCR beta chain. V trimming: 3 bases; J trimming: 6 bases; junction bases outside the gene matches: 3. There are 14 residues in the CDR3. CDR1 and CDR2 from the germline V gene are KGHSH and LQKENI. This entry belongs to a study of blood T cell repertoires in COVID-19. Assay: immunoSEQ multiplex PCR; the TCRdb copy retains only in-frame clones and omits some. The repertoire holds 210,000 or so clones, with approximately 87% as singletons. What was sequenced was peripheral blood. The TCR comes from a woman in her fifties or sixties with acute or convalescent COVID-19. The V call is TRBV18, the J call TRBJ1-5; 9 bases align to TRBD1. In DNA form, the CDR3 reads TGTGCCAGCTCACCCGGGACAGGGACTCAGCCCCAGCATTTT. It encodes CASSPGTGTQPQHF.